This record concerns one TCR beta chain sequence. The antigen is not known. Other DNA variants within this sample encode the same CDR3. The protocol was immunoSEQ multiplex PCR, while the TCRdb copy is restricted to in-frame clones and leaves out a portion. The data show millions of clones, approximately 94% seen once. The CDR3 length is 14 residues. Between the trimmed V and J ends, which lost 6 bases and 0 bases, there was a span of 12 bases. CDR1 is LNHDA and CDR2 is SQIVND in the germline V gene (reference sequence). The sample originates from a study of shared clonotypes between healthy human individuals. The overall study: The plates for each donor numbered three CD4 naive, three CD4 memory, two CD8 naive and one CD8 memory. Study conclusions and caveats: The naive CD4 repertoires of a few donors were compared, and roughly 5% of clonotypes were shared. A small donor pool kept down the genetic and exposure-history diversity that was represented.

The sequenced sample was naive CD4+ T cells sorted from blood. Subset noted: CD45RA+ positively selected. The origin of this receptor is a man younger than 35 in good health. This chain joins TRBV19 and TRBJ2-7, with D unresolved. This chain's CDR3 is CASSRTAISYEQYF. The CDR3 nucleotides read TGTGCCAGTAGCCGGACGGCGATCTCCTACGAGCAGTACTTC.